Listed here is a single TCR beta chain. Assay: immunoSEQ multiplex PCR; the TCRdb copy retains only in-frame clones and omits some. Counted here are nearly 200,000 clones, approximately 90% occurring once; the ten biggest clones make up less than 2%. From germline, CDR1 is SGHRS and CDR2 YFSETQ. The CDR3 runs to 17 residues. V lost 4 bases and J lost 4, with 24 bases in between. The source of the sample is a study of control samples from healthy donors and cancer patients. The sequence came from a man aged 30-40 years in good health. V and J are TRBV5-1 and TRBJ2-7; D unresolved. Input material: blood. The CDR3 loop is CASSPTLRGFHSYEQYF. The CDR3 bases are TGCGCCAGCAGCCCGACACTTCGCGGCTTTCACTCTTACGAGCAGTACTTC. Full variable domain (missing parts from reference TRBV5-1 and TRBJ2-7): KAGVTQTPRYLIKTRGQQVTLSCSPISGHRSVSWYQQTPGQGLQFLFEYFSETQRNKGNFPGRFSGRQFSNSRSEMNVSTLELGDSALYLCASSPTLRGFHSYEQYFGPGTRLTVT.